The 30 T cell receptor beta chains below all came from one sample that was sequenced in a study of cytomegalovirus exposure and HLA in healthy donors. PCR primers comprised 60 Vbeta and 13 Jbeta primers. Measured with immunoSEQ multiplex PCR; TCRdb has only the in-frame clones, and not every one. Of about 120,000 clones listed, 65% to 80% are singletons. Sequencing was performed on PBMCs. The source is a man between 60 and 70 years old in good health and CMV-seropositive.

The genes are TRBV10-3 and TRBJ2-3, with a possible D match to TRBD2 (7 bases). The length of the CDR3 is 15 residues. V gave up 6 bases and J gave up 9 bases, with 22 bases separating them. Germline V gene data show CDR1 as ENHRY and CDR2 as SYGVKD. CDR3 DNA sequence: TGTGCCATCAGGGGAGGGGGGCCAAGCGGGGAAACGCAGTATTTT. It is translated as CAIRGGGPSGETQYF.

Turning to this clone: Relative to the germline gene, one junction end is altered; a read error may explain this. The chain is built from TRBV5-6 and TRBJ1-4; D is possibly TRBD1 (6 bases). The CDR3 runs to 15 residues. The germline V gene encodes CDR1 SGHDT and CDR2 YYEEEE. The CDR3 spells CASSLIGGEDEKLSF. In nucleotides, the CDR3 is TGTGCCAGCAGCTTGATTGGGGGCGAGGATGAAAAACTGTCTTTT.

This clone occurred once. V usage is TRBV10-3 and J usage is TRBJ2-7; D remains unclear. CDR1 is ENHRY, CDR2 SYGVKD, per germline. V was shortened by 3 bases and J by 0 bases, with 9 bases between the two germline ends. The CDR3 totals 14 residues. The chain's CDR3 is CAISETESSYEQYF. For the CDR3, the DNA is TGTGCCATCAGTGAAACGGAGAGCTCCTACGAGCAGTACTTC.

The sample holds a few counts of this clone. The chain couples TRBV19 to TRBJ1-4; maybe TRBD1 (5 bases). Per germline, CDR1 LNHDA and CDR2 SQIVND (reference sequence). CDR3 length: 15 residues. V shed 7 bases and J shed 7 bases, with 19 bases lying between them. CDR3 amino acids: CASTLSGAMAEKLFF. CDR3 DNA: TGTGCCAGTACCCTAAGCGGGGCAATGGCTGAAAAACTGTTTTTT.

J is TRBJ2-7 and V is TRBV18; possibly TRBD1 for D (5 bases). Trimming removed 3 bases from V and 4 bases from J, with 10 bases in between. This CDR3 region has 13 residues. Germline V CDR1 and CDR2: KGHSH, LQKENI. The CDR3 protein is CASSPQGGYEQYF. CDR3 DNA: TGTGCCAGCTCACCCCAGGGCGGATACGAGCAGTACTTC. Filled out from reference TRBV18 and TRBJ2-7, the complete variable domain reads NAGVMQNPRHLVRRRGQEARLRCSPMKGHSHVYWYRQLPEEGLKFMVYLQKENIIDESGMPKERFSAEFPKEGPSILRIQQVVRGDSAAYFCASSPQGGYEQYFGPGTRLTVT.

This chain connects TRBV2 to TRBJ2-5; D remains ambiguous. This CDR3 is built from 13 residues. Germline CDR1 and CDR2: SNHLY and FYNNEI. V was trimmed by 6 bases and J by 5 bases, leaving 13 bases between them. CDR3 DNA sequence: TGTGCCAGCAGAAATACAGTTGGGGAGACCCAGTACTTC. Its translation: CASRNTVGETQYF.

The chain joins TRBV6-5 to TRBJ2-3; the match to TRBD1 covers 10 bases. V lost 2 bases, J lost 5 bases, and 4 bases stayed unmatched. The CDR3 totals 15 residues. Per the germline V gene, CDR1 is MNHEY and CDR2 is SVGAGI. CDR3: CASSYGDRGRDTQYF. The CDR3 DNA reads as TGTGCCAGCAGTTACGGGGACAGGGGTCGAGATACGCAGTATTTT.

CDR3 DNA: TGTGCCAGCAGCCAAGAACTCTCCGCCGCAGGGGCAGATACGCAGTATTTT. Amino acid sequence: CASSQELSAAGADTQYF. V usage is TRBV4-2 and J usage is TRBJ2-3; tentatively, D is TRBD1 (6 bases). The germline gives CDR1 LGHNA, CDR2 YNFKEQ. The CDR3 covers 17 residues. Trimming cost V 0 bases and J 4 bases, with 17 bases left between them.

The genes are TRBV7-6 and TRBJ2-2; the D gene is possibly TRBD2 (6 bases). V lost 1 base and J lost 6, with 15 bases in between. Germline assignment: CDR1 SGHVS and CDR2 FNYEAQ. The CDR3 runs 16 residues. The CDR3 protein is CASSLGSAGKAGELFF. The CDR3 DNA is TGTGCCAGCAGCTTAGGATCGGCGGGGAAGGCCGGGGAGCTGTTTTTT.

The V gene is TRBV10-3, the J gene TRBJ1-1; D is unclear. Trimming took 3 bases from V and 0 from J, leaving 5 bases between them. CDR3 length equals 13 residues. The germline V gene has CDR1 ENHRY and CDR2 SYGVKD. The chain's CDR3 is CAISDGMNTEAFF. DNA for the CDR3: TGTGCCATCAGTGATGGCATGAACACTGAAGCTTTCTTT.

Regarding this clone: At one end the junction does not follow the germline gene, possibly because of a read error. The J gene is TRBJ2-3, the V gene TRBV7-7; D is possibly TRBD2 (6 bases). CDR1 SSHAT and CDR2 FNYEAQ come from the germline V gene (reference sequence). The CDR3 totals 14 residues. The CDR3 coding sequence is TGTGCTAGCAGCCAGACGGCTGGAGGGGATACGCAGTATTTT. It specifies CASSQTAGGDTQYF.

This clone was seen once. V and J are TRBV5-1 and TRBJ1-4, with TRBD1 identical over 7 bases. The CDR3 consists of 14 residues. The V gene end was trimmed by 4 bases and the J gene end by 5 bases; junction bases not matched to a gene: 5. In germline, CDR1 is SGHRS, CDR2 YFSETQ. Here the CDR3 reads CASSPDRPNEKLFF. The CDR3 coding sequence is TGCGCCAGCAGCCCGGACAGGCCAAATGAAAAACTGTTTTTT. The whole variable domain, remainder taken from reference TRBV5-1 and TRBJ1-4, is KAGVTQTPRYLIKTRGQQVTLSCSPISGHRSVSWYQQTPGQGLQFLFEYFSETQRNKGNFPGRFSGRQFSNSRSEMNVSTLELGDSALYLCASSPDRPNEKLFFGSGTQLSVL.

The V and J genes are TRBV2 and TRBJ2-3; D is unclear. The CDR3 totals 16 residues. The germline V gene has CDR1 SNHLY and CDR2 FYNNEI. V lost 5 bases and J 0 bases, leaving 15 bases between the germline ends. CDR3 in DNA: TGTGCCAGCAGTCGGAGACCCAACCCTAGCACAGATACGCAGTATTTT. Translated: CASSRRPNPSTDTQYF. Complete variable domain (other parts from reference TRBV2 and TRBJ2-3): EPEVTQTPSHQVTQMGQEVILRCVPISNHLYFYWYRQILGQKVEFLVSFYNNEISEKSEIFDDQFSVERPDGSNFTLKIRSTKLEDSAMYFCASSRRPNPSTDTQYFGPGTRLTVL.

This rearrangement joins TRBV6-1 to TRBJ2-7; 14 nucleotides align to TRBD2. The CDR3 runs 14 residues. Germline V gives CDR1 MNHNS, CDR2 SASEGT. The J segment lost 3 bases and the V segment lost 10 bases, leaving 5 bases of the junction unmatched. The CDR3 bases are TGTGCCACCGGGACTAGCGGGAGTGTCTACGAGCAGTACTTC. This translates into CATGTSGSVYEQYF.

There are a few counts of this clone. V gene TRBV25-1 combines with J gene TRBJ2-4; maybe TRBD2 (6 bases). Trimming removed 5 bases at V and 3 bases at J, with 11 bases between. Germline CDR1 is MGHDK and CDR2 is SYGVNS. The CDR3 is 14 residues long. CDR3 bases: TGTGCCAGCAGTCCCCGGGAGTACAAAAACATTCAGTACTTC. Translation gives CASSPREYKNIQYF.

V usage is TRBV6-4 and J usage is TRBJ1-2, with no clear D. V lost 4 bases to trimming and J lost 4 bases, with 13 bases between them. CDR3 length: 14 amino acids. Germline V gives CDR1 MRHNA, CDR2 SNTAGT. The CDR3 loop is CASSASTNSYGYTF. The CDR3 DNA is TGTGCCAGCAGTGCCTCGACTAACAGCTATGGCTACACCTTC.

The rearrangement uses TRBV7-6 and TRBJ2-5; tentatively, D is TRBD1 (5 bases). The germline CDR1 and CDR2 sequences are SGHVS and FNYEAQ. The CDR3 covers 15 residues. V gave up 2 bases and J gave up 5 bases, with 15 bases separating them. The CDR3 sequence: CASSLPGSLSETQYF. The CDR3 nucleotides read TGTGCCAGCAGCTTACCAGGGTCCTTGTCGGAGACCCAGTACTTC.

J is TRBJ2-7 and V is TRBV18; 9 bases agree with TRBD1. Germline V CDR1 and CDR2: KGHSH, LQKENI. V lost 3 bases and J lost 4; bases outside the gene matches: 4. CDR3 length: 14 residues. CDR3 amino acids: CASSPVGTGYEQYF. The CDR3 DNA sequence: TGTGCCAGCTCACCCGTTGGGACAGGGTACGAGCAGTACTTC.

The chain recombines TRBV7-8 with TRBJ2-5; unclear D gene. The ends were cut back, 5 bases at V and 1 base at J, with 8 bases in the middle. The CDR3 contains 13 residues. Germline loops: CDR1 SGHVS, CDR2 FQNEAQ. The CDR3 sequence: CASSQLFQETQYF. In DNA, the CDR3 is TGTGCCAGCAGCCAGTTATTCCAAGAGACCCAGTACTTC.

The gene calls are TRBV7-9 and TRBJ2-7; weak D call: TRBD1 (5 bases). The V and J ends lost 3 bases and 4 bases respectively, with 10 bases between them. The CDR3 totals 13 residues. Germline V gene data show CDR1 as SEHNR and CDR2 as FQNEAQ (reference sequence). The chain's CDR3 is CASSFGQGYEQYF. CDR3 nucleotides: TGTGCCAGCAGCTTCGGCCAGGGATACGAGCAGTACTTC.

This chain uses TRBV28 with TRBJ1-5; TRBD1 aligns across 8 bases. The CDR3 has 16 amino acids. Trimming at V came to 6 bases and at J to 9 bases, leaving 16 bases not matched to a gene. Germline CDR1 reads MDHEN; CDR2 reads SYDVKM. The CDR3 nucleotides are TGTGCCAGCAGGGGGGAGGGGCAGGGGGCGCGGGGGCCCCAGCATTTT. Translating gives CASRGEGQGARGPQHF.

CDR3 sequence reads: CASSQRPRRGAMSTDTQYF. CDR3 nucleotide sequence: TGTGCCAGCAGCCAACGTCCAAGGCGGGGGGCCATGAGCACAGATACGCAGTATTTT. V usage is TRBV4-2 and J usage is TRBJ2-3; TRBD2 matches 8 bases. Germline V CDR1 and CDR2: LGHNA, YNFKEQ. This CDR3 has 19 amino acids. After removal of 2 bases from V and 0 bases from J, the junction contained 13 bases not matched to a gene.

The chain combines TRBV10-2 with TRBJ1-5; 8 bases align to TRBD1. Trimming removed 6 bases from V and 3 bases from J; junction bases left unmatched: 10. This CDR3 region has 16 residues. Germline-derived CDR1 and CDR2 are WSHSY and SAAADI. The CDR3 spells CASSPDREKPNQPQHF. The DNA for the CDR3 is TGCGCCAGCAGCCCGGACAGGGAAAAACCCAATCAGCCCCAGCATTTT.

The rearrangement joins TRBV11-2 to TRBJ2-7; 7 positions match TRBD2. CDR1 is SGHAT, CDR2 FQNNGV, per germline. This CDR3 comprises 15 residues. Germline trimming cut 1 base from V and 3 bases from J; bases unmatched to any gene: 6. CDR3 nucleotides: TGTGCCAGCAGCTTAGCCCGGACTAGTATCTACGAGCAGTACTTC. Protein sequence: CASSLARTSIYEQYF.

This sequence joins TRBV6-1 and TRBJ1-2; D perhaps matches TRBD1 (5 bases). V was trimmed by 6 bases and J by 7 bases, leaving 15 bases between them. This CDR3 has 13 residues. CDR1 and CDR2 (germline): MNHNS, SASEGT. This CDR3 is CASSGQGFFGYTF. The CDR3 bases are TGTGCCAGCAGCGGCCAGGGATTCTTTGGCTACACCTTC.

Concerning this clone itself: The same CDR3 is also encoded by other DNA sequences in this sample. V usage is TRBV9 and J usage is TRBJ1-2; D perhaps matches TRBD1 (6 bases). Trimming took off 4 bases at V and 2 bases at J, with 9 bases between the two ends. Per germline, CDR1 SGDLS and CDR2 YYNGEE. This CDR3 is built from 13 residues. The CDR3 nucleotides are TGTGCCAGCAGCCTCCAGGGGAACTATGGCTACACCTTC. Its protein is CASSLQGNYGYTF.

This chain joins TRBV18 and TRBJ1-6; D is perhaps TRBD1 (6 bases). Germline V gives CDR1 KGHSH, CDR2 LQKENI. CDR3 length: 14 residues. V lost 6 bases and J lost 0, with 6 bases in between. This CDR3 is CASSRGSYNSPLHF. The CDR3 bases are TGTGCCAGCTCCAGGGGCTCCTATAATTCACCCCTCCACTTT.

The chain couples TRBV7-3 to TRBJ2-7, with 11 bases matching TRBD1. The ends lost 5 bases at V and 6 bases at J; junction bases unmatched: 6. CDR1 SGHTA and CDR2 FQGTGA come from the germline V gene. The CDR3 spans 14 residues. CDR3 region: CASSRGQGASEQYF. DNA of the CDR3: TGTGCCAGCAGCCGTGGACAGGGGGCTAGCGAGCAGTACTTC.

This clone has only a few counts. The rearrangement links TRBV2 to TRBJ2-3; D might be TRBD1 (6 bases). Germline V CDR1 and CDR2: SNHLY, FYNNEI. The CDR3 spans 14 residues. With 6 bases removed from V and 2 bases from J, the gap between germline ends came to 12 bases. For the CDR3, the DNA is TGTGCCAGCAGCCCTGGACAGATCACAGATACGCAGTATTTT. It is translated as CASSPGQITDTQYF.

This chain uses TRBV5-6 with TRBJ1-2, with a tentative D call TRBD1 (5 bases). Germline CDR1 is SGHDT and CDR2 is YYEEEE. The germline V and J ends were trimmed by 1 base and 4 bases, with 8 bases remaining between them. The CDR3 covers 13 residues. In DNA, the CDR3 is TGTGCCAGCAGCTTGCAGGGTATCTATGGCTACACCTTC. It is translated as CASSLQGIYGYTF. The complete variable domain, with remaining parts taken from reference TRBV5-6 and TRBJ1-2, reads DAGVTQSPTHLIKTRGQQVTLRCSPKSGHDTVSWYQQALGQGPQFIFQYYEEEERQRGNFPDRFSGHQFPNYSSELNVNALLLGDSALYLCASSLQGIYGYTFGSGTRLTVV.